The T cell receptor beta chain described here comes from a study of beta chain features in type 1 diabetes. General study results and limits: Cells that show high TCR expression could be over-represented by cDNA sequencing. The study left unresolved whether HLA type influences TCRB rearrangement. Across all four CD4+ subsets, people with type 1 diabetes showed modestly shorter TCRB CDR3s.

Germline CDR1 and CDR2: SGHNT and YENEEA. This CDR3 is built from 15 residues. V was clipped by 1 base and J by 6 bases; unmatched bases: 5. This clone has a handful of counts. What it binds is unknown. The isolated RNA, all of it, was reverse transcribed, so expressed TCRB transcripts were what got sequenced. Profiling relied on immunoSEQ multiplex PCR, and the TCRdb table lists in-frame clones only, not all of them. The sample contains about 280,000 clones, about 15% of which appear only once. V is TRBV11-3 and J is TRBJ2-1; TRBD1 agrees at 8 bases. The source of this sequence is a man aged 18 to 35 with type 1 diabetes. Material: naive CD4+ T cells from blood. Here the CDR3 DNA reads TGTGCCAGCAGCTTAGCCAGGGACAGGAGCAATGAGCAGTTCTTC. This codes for CASSLARDRSNEQFF.